Included here is one T cell receptor (beta chain) sequence, with context. With 4 bases clipped from V and 3 bases from J, the junction kept 9 bases outside the gene matches. Germline CDR1 is SEHNR and CDR2 is FQNEAQ (reference sequence). This CDR3 comprises 16 residues. TCRdb's copy holds only in-frame clones and misses some; the assay was immunoSEQ multiplex PCR. The table shows over 70,000 clones, with approximately 90% occurring only once. This entry comes from a study of T cell changes during pregnancy in multiple sclerosis. The gene calls are TRBV7-9 and TRBJ2-7, with 10 nucleotides matching TRBD1. The specimen comprised peripheral blood, sampled in the first trimester of pregnancy. This clonotype was obtained from a female donor in good health, enrolled as a control in a pregnancy study. The CDR3 loop is CASSSIEGTGDYEQYF. CDR3 bases: TGTGCCAGCAGCTCCATCGAGGGGACAGGGGACTACGAGCAGTACTTC.